This record covers a single T cell receptor (beta chain). Antigen: not known. Here immunoSEQ multiplex PCR was the method, and the copy in TCRdb shows in-frame clones only, minus some. The sample holds approximately 150,000 clones, approximately 92% seen once. This specimen comes from a study of T cell responses to AZD1222 COVID-19 vaccine. Whole-study results and caveats: The sample set comprised mostly white British donors with more females, and clonal diversity was possibly underestimated. Just 5 to 7 AZD1222 recipients were seropositive at baseline. Unmutated variant regions reportedly attract nearly half of all spike-specific TCRs.

This receptor was identified in an adult in good health. The source material was peripheral blood, sampled on day 0 of AZD1222 vaccination.

As DNA, the CDR3 is TGTGCCAGCAGTTTAAGACAGATCTATGGCTACACCTTC. Encoded protein: CASSLRQIYGYTF. This sequence joins TRBV12-3 or TRBV12-4 and TRBJ1-2; tentative D call: TRBD1 (5 bases). The CDR3 consists of 13 residues. V lost 2 bases to trimming and J lost 4 bases, with 8 bases between them.